Below are 17 T cell receptor beta chains sequenced from a single sample in a study of blood T cell repertoires in COVID-19 (TCRdb year 2020). The library was built by means of the immunoSEQ multiplex PCR assay. The table comes from immuneACCESS by way of TCRdb, which keeps in-frame sequences with V and J called. Part of the clones is missing from these tables; in studies checked, under half for an unresolved V gene and the rest for unknown reasons. The sample table records 300,000 to 350,000 clones; 83% of these occur just once. The top ten clones comprise 2.5% to 3% of the sample. Sequences were obtained from peripheral blood. Every receptor here comes from a man aged 30-40 years with active or convalescent COVID-19.

The genes are TRBV5-1 and TRBJ2-7; D unresolved. Germline CDR1 and CDR2: SGHRS and YFSETQ. CDR3 length: 14 residues. V lost 0 bases and J 0 bases, leaving 7 bases between the germline ends. Here the CDR3 reads CASSLEPSSYEQYF. The CDR3 region has the DNA TGCGCCAGCAGCTTGGAGCCGAGCTCCTACGAGCAGTACTTC.

The rearrangement links TRBV19 to TRBJ2-1; D gene uncertain. V lost 3 bases and J lost 4, with 4 bases in between. CDR3 length: 12 residues. Germline-derived CDR1 and CDR2 are LNHDA and SQIVND (reference sequence). In DNA form, the CDR3 reads TGTGCCAGTAGTATCGGGTACAATGAGCAGTTCTTC. This codes for CASSIGYNEQFF.

The chain joins TRBV5-6 to TRBJ2-7, with D unclear. The CDR3 is 12 residues long. The germline gives CDR1 SGHDT, CDR2 YYEEEE. V gave up 1 base and J gave up 7 bases, with 9 bases separating them. CDR3 DNA sequence: TGTGCCAGCAGCTTGCGTTGGGCAGAGCAGTACTTC. It codes for CASSLRWAEQYF.

CDR3 in amino acids: CASSLPVSSYEQYF. The DNA for the CDR3 is TGTGCCAGCAGCTTACCCGTGAGCTCCTACGAGCAGTACTTC. The chain carries TRBV7-9 and TRBJ2-7; D call uncertain. In germline, CDR1 is SEHNR, CDR2 FQNEAQ (reference sequence). This CDR3 region has 14 residues. Trimming stripped 2 bases from V and 0 bases from J, with 8 bases between. Variable domain in full (rest from reference TRBV7-9 and TRBJ2-7): DTGVSQNPRHKITKRGQNVTFRCDPISEHNRLYWYRQTLGQGPEFLTYFQNEAQLEKSRLLSDRFSAERPKGSFSTLEIQRTEQGDSAMYLCASSLPVSSYEQYFGPGTRLTVT.

V gene TRBV5-1 combines with J gene TRBJ2-7; 13 positions match TRBD2. The germline V gene has CDR1 SGHRS and CDR2 YFSETQ. The CDR3 contains 15 residues. The trim removed 4 bases at V and 4 bases at J, leaving 5 bases unmatched. The CDR3 loop reads CASSPGLAGAYEQYF. DNA of the CDR3: TGCGCCAGCAGCCCCGGACTAGCGGGAGCGTACGAGCAGTACTTC.

The genes are TRBV3-1 (or the pseudogene TRBV3-2) and TRBJ2-1; TRBD2 aligns across 12 bases. Trimming removed 3 bases from V and 6 bases from J; junction bases left unmatched: 12. CDR1 LGHDT and CDR2 YNNKEL come from the germline V gene (reference sequence). The CDR3 has 18 residues. The CDR3 reads CASSHSGPSGGAFNEQFF. The CDR3 bases are TGTGCCAGCAGCCACTCCGGTCCTAGCGGGGGGGCCTTCAATGAGCAGTTCTTC.

The chain is built from TRBV12-2 and TRBJ2-2; the D call in the table, TRBD2, was not verified against the DNA. TRBV12-2 is shown as a pseudogene. This CDR3 comprises 16 residues. DNA of the CDR3: TGTGCAAGTCGCTTAGCGCCTGGAGGGAGGACCGGGGAGCTGTTTTTT. Its translation: CASRLAPGGRTGELFF.

The chain couples TRBV6-4 to TRBJ2-3; TRBD1 matches 10 bases. The length of the CDR3 is 15 residues. Germline V gives CDR1 MRHNA, CDR2 SNTAGT. The ends lost 2 bases at V and 1 base at J; junction bases unmatched: 0. CDR3 sequence: CASSDGTGGTDTQYF. DNA for the CDR3: TGTGCCAGCAGTGACGGGACAGGGGGCACAGATACGCAGTATTTT.

The chain carries TRBV6-5 and TRBJ1-2; 8 bases fit TRBD1. The CDR3 has 15 amino acids. The germline gives CDR1 MNHEY, CDR2 SVGAGI. With V trimmed by 4 bases and J by 8 bases, 12 bases remained unmatched. The CDR3 spells CASSSLTGQGGGYTF. CDR3 nucleotide sequence: TGTGCCAGCAGTTCCCTGACCGGACAGGGTGGCGGCTACACCTTC.

Points on this clone: Other DNA sequences of this sample code for an identical CDR3. The rearrangement links TRBV19 to TRBJ1-5; no clear D. V was pared by 1 base and J by 4 bases, with 8 bases between. The CDR3 has 14 amino acids. The germline V gene encodes CDR1 LNHDA and CDR2 SQIVND (reference sequence). The CDR3 here is CASSIVPLNQPQHF. CDR3 bases: TGTGCCAGTAGTATAGTCCCTCTGAATCAGCCCCAGCATTTT.

The chain is built from TRBV19 and TRBJ2-7; D possibly corresponds to TRBD1 (6 bases). V was cut by 7 bases and J by 2 bases, with 15 bases left in between. This CDR3 region has 14 residues. Germline CDR1 is LNHDA and CDR2 is SQIVND (reference sequence). This CDR3 reads CASKPGTTAYEQYF. The CDR3 region has the DNA TGTGCCAGTAAACCCGGGACAACTGCCTACGAGCAGTACTTC.

The chain joins TRBV23-1 to TRBJ1-4; D is ambiguous. TRBV23-1 is treated as an ORF (open reading frame) with a function not yet certain. There are 15 residues in the CDR3. Trimming removed 6 bases from V and 6 bases from J, with 17 bases in between. The CDR3 region has the DNA TGCGCCAGCAGCCAGGATCAGTCCTGGGATGAAAAACTGTTTTTT. It specifies CASSQDQSWDEKLFF.

The chain employs TRBV19 and TRBJ2-1, with TRBD2 matching over 10 bases. Germline loops: CDR1 LNHDA, CDR2 SQIVND (reference sequence). The CDR3 contains 18 residues. Unmatched junction bases numbered 13, after V lost 1 base and J lost 7 bases. Here the CDR3 reads CASSIVSLAGVDINEQFF. CDR3 bases: TGTGCCAGTAGTATAGTCTCGCTAGCGGGAGTTGATATAAATGAGCAGTTCTTC. The entire variable domain, with the rest obtained from reference TRBV19 and TRBJ2-1, is as follows: DGGITQSPKYLFRKEGQNVTLSCEQNLNHDAMYWYRQDPGQGLRLIYYSQIVNDFQKGDIAEGYSVSREKKESFPLTVTSAQKNPTAFYLCASSIVSLAGVDINEQFFGPGTRLTVL.

This clone was counted once. The J gene is TRBJ1-6, the V gene TRBV2; D is ambiguous. The CDR3 runs 12 residues. Germline V lookup: CDR1 SNHLY, CDR2 FYNNEI. V lost 5 bases and J lost 5, with 4 bases in between. CDR3: CASSTNNSPLHF. CDR3 sequence (DNA): TGTGCCAGCAGTACAAATAATTCACCCCTCCACTTT.

This chain joins TRBV5-1 and TRBJ1-2; D not certain. Trimming removed 5 bases from V and 7 bases from J, with 15 bases in between. The CDR3 is 13 residues long. CDR1 and CDR2 (germline): SGHRS, YFSETQ. The chain's CDR3 is CASRVSGELGYTF. DNA of the CDR3: TGCGCCAGCAGGGTGTCAGGCGAACTTGGCTACACCTTC.

This clone showed up just once. The chain joins TRBV4-3 to TRBJ1-2; a weak D match, TRBD1 (5 bases). Germline assignment: CDR1 LGHNA and CDR2 YSLEER. V lost 0 bases and J 8 bases, leaving 16 bases between the germline ends. This CDR3 region has 15 residues. The DNA of the CDR3 is TGCGCCAGCAGCCAAGATACGGCAGGGCTAGGAGGCTACACCTTC. Protein: CASSQDTAGLGGYTF.

This sequence joins TRBV5-1 and TRBJ2-2; 9 bases map to TRBD1. The CDR3 runs to 15 residues. Germline CDR1 reads SGHRS; CDR2 reads YFSETQ. Losses at the gene ends were 0 bases for V and 5 bases for J; bases not matched to a gene: 2. This chain's CDR3 is CASSLAQGATGELFF. The CDR3 DNA reads TGCGCCAGCAGCTTGGCACAGGGGGCAACCGGGGAGCTGTTTTTT.